These 29 T cell receptor beta chains were all obtained from the same sample, sequenced in a study of CD8 T cells in ankylosing spondylitis. TCRdb reprocessed the 5' RACE reads with MiXCR, giving one entry per CDR3 protein. The table includes more than 95,000 distinct CDR3 sequences, about 7.7% detected once. The specimen sequenced was blood, either unsorted or a sorted T cell fraction (not recorded which). The receptors were gathered from a male donor with ankylosing spondylitis or in good health (not recorded which).

This clonotype was seen at least ten times. This rearrangement joins TRBV6-5 to TRBJ1-1; D uncertain. Between the trimmed V and J ends, which lost 4 bases and 4 bases, there was a span of 10 bases. The CDR3 runs 13 residues. Per the germline V gene, CDR1 is MNHEY and CDR2 is SVGAGI. CDR3 residues: CASSSPASTEAFF. The CDR3 coding sequence is TGTGCCAGCAGTTCTCCTGCAAGCACTGAAGCTTTCTTT.

This clonotype was counted ten times or more. The rearrangement uses TRBV4-2 and TRBJ2-3, with D hard to call. The germline V gene encodes CDR1 LGHNA and CDR2 YNFKEQ. CDR3 length equals 17 residues. Trimming shortened V by 0 bases and J by 0 bases, and 13 bases separated the two germline ends. Written as DNA, the CDR3 is TGTGCCAGCAGCCAAGAGAGGTCAGCCATCAGCACAGATACGCAGTATTTT. Residues: CASSQERSAISTDTQYF.

This clonotype has at least ten counts. This chain links TRBV14 with TRBJ1-2; D gene unclear. The CDR3 has 12 residues. V lost 0 bases and J 5 bases, leaving 4 bases between the germline ends. The germline CDR1 and CDR2 sequences are SGHDN and FVKESK. CDR3 sequence: CASSQDSYGYTF. The CDR3 nucleotides read TGTGCCAGCAGCCAAGATTCGTATGGCTACACCTTC.

This clonotype was counted once. This may be a read error, as it is one base from a much larger clone. V usage is TRBV7-2 and J usage is TRBJ1-6; TRBD1 is a possible D gene (5 bases). The V gene's germline CDR1 is SGHTA and CDR2 FQGNSA. This CDR3 has 16 residues. V lost 6 bases and J 9 bases, leaving 21 bases between the germline ends. Here the CDR3 reads CASRNPLAGFGSPLHF. The CDR3 bases are TGTGCCAGCAGAAACCCTCTGGCAGGGTTTGGTTCACCCCTCCACTTT.

This clonotype was counted at least ten times. CDR3 sequence reads: CSVEEEGTEIYEQYF. The DNA for the CDR3 is TGCAGCGTTGAAGAGGAGGGGACAGAGATCTACGAGCAGTACTTC. The chain joins TRBV29-1 to TRBJ2-7, with D tentatively TRBD1 (7 bases). CDR1 and CDR2 (germline): SQVTM, ANQGSEA. This CDR3 contains 15 residues. V was shortened by 0 bases and J by 3 bases, with 15 bases between the two germline ends.

The chain recombines TRBV7-8 with TRBJ2-3; perhaps TRBD2 as D (6 bases). Germline V gene data show CDR1 as SGHVS and CDR2 as FQNEAQ. V lost 5 bases and J 14 bases, leaving 17 bases between the germline ends. The CDR3 has 12 residues. The CDR3 DNA reads as TGTGCCAGCAGCCCCCCTAGGGGAGGTCGGTATTTT. Translated, it gives CASSPPRGGRYF.

This clonotype was picked up many times. V and J are TRBV3-1 and TRBJ2-7; 8 nucleotides align to TRBD1. In germline, CDR1 is LGHDT, CDR2 YNNKEL (reference sequence). V lost 3 bases, J lost 6 bases, and 7 bases stayed unmatched. This CDR3 is 14 amino acids long. This chain's CDR3 is CASSHVLGQGEQYF. The CDR3 region has the DNA TGTGCCAGCAGCCATGTTCTCGGACAGGGCGAGCAGTACTTC.

This clonotype was counted many times. One end of the junction fails to match germline, which may point to a read error. The chain uses TRBV5-1 and TRBJ1-5; D call uncertain. The CDR3 has 15 amino acids. Germline assignment: CDR1 SGHRS and CDR2 YFSETQ. CDR3 bases: TGCGCCAGCAGTTTGGACGTAGGAGGAAATCAGCCCCAGCATTTT. Translated, it gives CASSLDVGGNQPQHF.

This clonotype was observed at least ten times. The chain couples TRBV5-6 to TRBJ2-7, with 7 nucleotides matching TRBD1. CDR3 length: 15 residues. Per the germline V gene, CDR1 is SGHDT and CDR2 is YYEEEE. J gave up 2 bases and V 4 bases, and 9 bases lay outside the gene matches. The CDR3 DNA is TGTGCCAGCAGCCCAACAGGGGCCGAGGCCTACGAGCAGTACTTC. This encodes CASSPTGAEAYEQYF.

This clonotype was picked up a small number of times. V usage is TRBV5-1 and J usage is TRBJ2-1, with 7 positions matching TRBD2. This CDR3 spans 16 amino acids. The V gene end was trimmed by 4 bases and the J gene end by 2 bases; junction bases not matched to a gene: 9. Germline lookup yields CDR1 SGHRS and CDR2 YFSETQ. The CDR3 sequence is CASSREGRGPYNEQFF. The DNA of the CDR3 is TGCGCCAGCAGCCGTGAAGGGAGGGGTCCCTACAATGAGCAGTTCTTC. Full variable domain (outside the CDR3, taken from reference TRBV5-1 and TRBJ2-1): KAGVTQTPRYLIKTRGQQVTLSCSPISGHRSVSWYQQTPGQGLQFLFEYFSETQRNKGNFPGRFSGRQFSNSRSEMNVSTLELGDSALYLCASSREGRGPYNEQFFGPGTRLTVL.

This clonotype was seen repeatedly, ten times or more. This may be a read error: a much more frequent sequence differs by one nucleotide. The chain links TRBV14 to TRBJ2-7, with D hard to call. Trimming removed 0 bases at V and 0 bases at J, with 9 bases between. Germline CDR1 and CDR2: SGHDN and FVKESK. The CDR3 is made up of 15 amino acids. The CDR3 spells CASSQEGSPSYEQYF. In DNA form, the CDR3 reads TGTGCCAGCAGCCAAGAGGGTAGCCCCTCCTACGAGCAGTACTTC.

This clonotype was observed many times. J is TRBJ2-5 and V is TRBV6-5; no clear D. This CDR3 contains 12 residues. The V and J ends lost 2 bases and 7 bases respectively, with 8 bases between them. Germline values: CDR1 MNHEY, CDR2 SVGAGI. CDR3 DNA sequence: TGTGCCAGCAGTTACGTCACCGGGACCCAGTACTTC. It yields the protein CASSYVTGTQYF.

This clonotype was found many times. This chain connects TRBV5-5 to TRBJ2-3; 11 nucleotides align to TRBD1. Germline-derived CDR1 and CDR2 are SGHKS and YYEKEE (reference sequence). Losses at the gene ends were 4 bases for V and 4 bases for J; bases not matched to a gene: 8. The CDR3 is 16 residues long. CDR3 residues: CASSPLGQGEADTQYF. The CDR3 DNA follows: TGTGCCAGCAGCCCCTTGGGACAGGGGGAAGCAGATACGCAGTATTTT.

The sample holds a few counts of this clonotype. This sequence joins TRBV20-1 and TRBJ2-1; tentatively, D is TRBD1 or TRBD2 (5 bases each). V was cut by 4 bases and J by 1 base, with 17 bases left in between. Germline-derived CDR1 and CDR2 are DFQATT and SNEGSKA (reference sequence). The CDR3 is 16 amino acids. The CDR3 DNA sequence: TGCAGTGCTACCAATGCGAGGGGTAGTTCCTACAATGAGCAGTTCTTC. Amino acid sequence: CSATNARGSSYNEQFF.

This clonotype was counted a few times. The gene calls are TRBV5-1 and TRBJ2-1; 13 bases are shared with TRBD2. This CDR3 contains 16 residues. Germline-derived CDR1 and CDR2 are SGHRS and YFSETQ. The V gene end was trimmed by 0 bases and the J gene end by 7 bases; junction bases not matched to a gene: 4. CDR3 sequence: CASSLELAGGLNEQFF. For the CDR3, the DNA is TGCGCCAGCAGCTTGGAACTAGCGGGAGGGTTAAATGAGCAGTTCTTC.

This clonotype was counted many times. The CDR3 sequence is CASSPRKDSYSGANVLTF. The CDR3 region has the DNA TGTGCCAGCTCACCACGCAAGGACTCATACTCTGGGGCCAACGTCCTGACTTTC. The rearrangement links TRBV18 to TRBJ2-6, with D possibly matching TRBD2 (5 bases). This CDR3 is built from 18 residues. V lost 1 base and J 0 bases, leaving 13 bases between the germline ends. Germline-derived CDR1 and CDR2 are KGHSH and LQKENI.

For this clonotype: This may stem from a read error, because a much larger clone lies one nucleotide away. The V and J genes are TRBV18 and TRBJ1-1; 7 nucleotides line up with TRBD1. Germline loops: CDR1 KGHSH, CDR2 LQKENI. There are 13 residues in the CDR3. The CDR3, as DNA: TGTGCCAGCTCATGGGGGGGACAGACTGGAGCTTTCTTT. It yields the protein CASSWGGQTGAFF.

This clonotype came up many times. This rearrangement joins TRBV7-3 to TRBJ2-1; 13 nucleotides line up with TRBD2. This CDR3 contains 15 residues. Trimming took 5 bases from V and 5 from J; bases not matched to a gene: 3. Germline loops: CDR1 SGHTA, CDR2 FQGTGA. CDR3 protein: CASSRGLAGNNEQFF. The CDR3, as DNA: TGTGCCAGCAGCCGGGGACTAGCGGGGAACAATGAGCAGTTCTTC.

This clonotype was detected ten times or more. The rearrangement joins TRBV7-2 to TRBJ2-4; D is undetermined. Trimming took 5 bases from V and 1 from J, leaving 6 bases between them. CDR3 length equals 13 residues. Per germline, CDR1 SGHTA and CDR2 FQGNSA. CDR3 DNA sequence: TGTGCCAGCAGCCCCCCGGCCAAAAACATTCAGTACTTC. It encodes CASSPPAKNIQYF.

The chain combines TRBV29-1 with TRBJ2-1; the D gene is possibly TRBD1 (6 bases). Germline lookup yields CDR1 SQVTM and CDR2 ANQGSEA. V shed 0 bases and J shed 0 bases, with 12 bases lying between them. The length of the CDR3 is 16 residues. The CDR3 DNA reads as TGCAGCGTTGAAGATGTTCAGGGGATCTCCTACAATGAGCAGTTCTTC. Its translation: CSVEDVQGISYNEQFF.

This clonotype appeared many times. The chain couples TRBV4-3 to TRBJ1-4; no clear D. In germline, CDR1 is LGHNA, CDR2 YSLEER. This CDR3 region has 13 residues. Trimming stripped 1 base from V and 8 bases from J, with 8 bases between. CDR3 in amino acids: CASSQGPGEKLFF. The CDR3 DNA sequence: TGCGCCAGCAGCCAAGGGCCGGGGGAAAAACTGTTTTTT.

The table lists this clonotype with many counts. The gene calls are TRBV20-1 and TRBJ2-1; 10 bases align to TRBD2. Germline assignment: CDR1 DFQATT and CDR2 SNEGSKA (reference sequence). The CDR3 length is 13 residues. V was pared by 7 bases and J by 7 bases, with 7 bases of the junction left unmatched. In DNA form, the CDR3 reads TGCAGTGAAACCTCTAGCGGGAGTAATGAGCAGTTCTTC. This encodes CSETSSGSNEQFF.

This clonotype was counted many times. The chain employs TRBV6-5 and TRBJ2-1; 7 bases line up with TRBD1. V gave up 0 bases and J gave up 7 bases; unmatched junction bases: 9. There are 16 residues in the CDR3. Germline V CDR1 and CDR2: MNHEY, SVGAGI. CDR3 in amino acids: CASSYSAGGVRNEQFF. CDR3 nucleotide sequence: TGTGCCAGCAGTTACTCGGCAGGGGGTGTTAGGAATGAGCAGTTCTTC.

In its sample, this clonotype was seen many times. This chain links TRBV18 with TRBJ2-3; the match to TRBD1 covers 8 bases. The germline gives CDR1 KGHSH, CDR2 LQKENI. The CDR3 sequence is 18 residues long. J was trimmed by 1 base and V by 6 bases; bases with no gene match: 15. CDR3 sequence: CASSLPGQAGHGTDTQYF. The CDR3 region has the DNA TGTGCCAGCTCCCTCCCGGGACAGGCTGGCCACGGCACAGATACGCAGTATTTT. Filled out from reference TRBV18 and TRBJ2-3, the complete variable domain reads NAGVMQNPRHLVRRRGQEARLRCSPMKGHSHVYWYRQLPEEGLKFMVYLQKENIIDESGMPKERFSAEFPKEGPSILRIQQVVRGDSAAYFCASSLPGQAGHGTDTQYFGPGTRLTVL.

This clonotype was seen repeatedly, ten times or more. This chain joins TRBV18 and TRBJ1-5; TRBD1 might be the D (6 bases). V shed 3 bases and J shed 2 bases, with 14 bases lying between them. There are 16 residues in the CDR3. Looked up from germline, CDR1 is KGHSH and CDR2 is LQKENI. The CDR3 spells CASSPSEGEGNQPQHF. CDR3 sequence (DNA): TGTGCCAGCTCACCGAGTGAGGGGGAGGGCAATCAGCCCCAGCATTTT.

This clonotype was picked up many times. The chain carries TRBV7-2 and TRBJ2-1; 9 bases fit TRBD1. The CDR3 sequence is 15 residues long. With 8 bases clipped from V and 0 bases from J, the junction kept 5 bases outside the gene matches. The V gene's germline CDR1 is SGHTA and CDR2 FQGNSA. The CDR3 DNA is TGTGCCAGCGGTGAGGACAGGGGCTCCTACAATGAGCAGTTCTTC. Translating it yields CASGEDRGSYNEQFF.

This clonotype came up many times. V usage is TRBV6-5 and J usage is TRBJ2-1; D may be TRBD1 or TRBD2 (5 bases each). V gave up 0 bases and J gave up 0 bases, with 15 bases separating them. The V gene's germline CDR1 is MNHEY and CDR2 SVGAGI. There are 18 residues in the CDR3. CDR3 nucleotide sequence: TGTGCCAGCAGTTACTCGGATGGGGGTCGCAGCTCCTACAATGAGCAGTTCTTC. This encodes CASSYSDGGRSSYNEQFF.

This clonotype was seen at least ten times. The rearrangement joins TRBV20-1 to TRBJ2-7; 7 nucleotides line up with TRBD2. The CDR3 extends over 15 amino acids. With 3 bases clipped from V and 2 bases from J, the junction kept 10 bases outside the gene matches. The V gene's germline CDR1 is DFQATT and CDR2 SNEGSKA (reference sequence). CDR3: CSASEVASGTYEQYF. The CDR3 nucleotides read TGCAGTGCTAGTGAGGTAGCTAGCGGTACCTACGAGCAGTACTTC.

The chain couples TRBV7-8 to TRBJ2-2, with a weak D call TRBD2 (6 bases). V lost 5 bases and J 0 bases, leaving 13 bases between the germline ends. The CDR3 has 16 residues. Germline values: CDR1 SGHVS, CDR2 FQNEAQ. The CDR3 here is CASSLERVANTGELFF. CDR3 DNA: TGTGCCAGCAGCCTAGAGCGGGTCGCGAACACCGGGGAGCTGTTTTTT.